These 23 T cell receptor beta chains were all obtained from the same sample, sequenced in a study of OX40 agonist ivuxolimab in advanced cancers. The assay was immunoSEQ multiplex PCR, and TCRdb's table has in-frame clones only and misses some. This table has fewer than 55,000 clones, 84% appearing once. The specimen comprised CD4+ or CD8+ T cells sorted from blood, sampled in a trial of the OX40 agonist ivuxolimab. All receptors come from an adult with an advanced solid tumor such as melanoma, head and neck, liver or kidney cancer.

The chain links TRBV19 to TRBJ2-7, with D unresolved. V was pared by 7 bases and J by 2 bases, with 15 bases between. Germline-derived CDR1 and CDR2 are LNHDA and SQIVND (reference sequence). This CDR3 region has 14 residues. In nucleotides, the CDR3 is TGTGCCAGTAACTCCTTGGTAGCTCCCTACGAGCAGTACTTC. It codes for CASNSLVAPYEQYF.

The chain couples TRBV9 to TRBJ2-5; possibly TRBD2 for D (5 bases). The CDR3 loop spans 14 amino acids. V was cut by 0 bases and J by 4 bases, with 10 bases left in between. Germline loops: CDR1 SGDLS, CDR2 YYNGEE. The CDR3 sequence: CASSVGPSRETQYF. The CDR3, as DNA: TGTGCCAGCAGCGTAGGCCCTAGCAGAGAGACCCAGTACTTC.

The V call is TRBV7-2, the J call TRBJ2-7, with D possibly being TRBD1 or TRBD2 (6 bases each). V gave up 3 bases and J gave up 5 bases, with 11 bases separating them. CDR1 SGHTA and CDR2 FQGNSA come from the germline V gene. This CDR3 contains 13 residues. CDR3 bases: TGTGCCAGCAGCTTGGAGGGGGACCACGAGCAGTACTTC. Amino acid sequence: CASSLEGDHEQYF.

CDR3 nucleotide sequence: TGTGCCAGCTCACCCCCGGAAACACGCAATGGCTACACCTTC. Amino acid sequence: CASSPPETRNGYTF. The chain employs TRBV18 and TRBJ1-2; D gene ambiguous. This CDR3 has 14 residues. Per the germline V gene, CDR1 is KGHSH and CDR2 is LQKENI. Trimming took 3 bases from V and 6 from J, leaving 14 bases between them. The full variable domain, in which reference TRBV18 and TRBJ1-2 provide the parts outside the CDR3, is NAGVMQNPRHLVRRRGQEARLRCSPMKGHSHVYWYRQLPEEGLKFMVYLQKENIIDESGMPKERFSAEFPKEGPSILRIQQVVRGDSAAYFCASSPPETRNGYTFGSGTRLTVV.

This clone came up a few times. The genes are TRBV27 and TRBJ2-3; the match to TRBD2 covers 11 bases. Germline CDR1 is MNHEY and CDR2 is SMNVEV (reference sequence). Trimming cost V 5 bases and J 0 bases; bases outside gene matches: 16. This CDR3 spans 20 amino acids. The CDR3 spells CASSPKGLAAVYISTDTQYF. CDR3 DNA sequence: TGTGCCAGCAGTCCTAAGGGACTAGCGGCTGTCTACATTAGCACAGATACGCAGTATTTT.

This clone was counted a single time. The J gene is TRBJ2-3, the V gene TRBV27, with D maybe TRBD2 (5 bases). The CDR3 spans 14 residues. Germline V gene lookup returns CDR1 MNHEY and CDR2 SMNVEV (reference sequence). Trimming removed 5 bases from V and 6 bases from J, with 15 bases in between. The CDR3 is CASSPSLGRDTQYF. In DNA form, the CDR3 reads TGTGCCAGCAGTCCGTCACTAGGTAGGGATACGCAGTATTTT.

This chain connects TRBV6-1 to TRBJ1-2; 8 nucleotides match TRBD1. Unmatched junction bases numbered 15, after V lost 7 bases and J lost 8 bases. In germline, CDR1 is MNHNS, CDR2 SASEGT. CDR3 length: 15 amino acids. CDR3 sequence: CASTYTSGQGEGYTF. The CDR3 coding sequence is TGTGCCAGCACCTACACCAGCGGACAGGGTGAGGGCTACACCTTC.

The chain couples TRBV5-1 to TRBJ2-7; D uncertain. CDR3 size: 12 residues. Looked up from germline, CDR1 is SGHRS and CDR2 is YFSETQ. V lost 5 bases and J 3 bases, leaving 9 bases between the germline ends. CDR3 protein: CASSVFGYEQYF. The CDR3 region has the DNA TGCGCCAGCAGTGTATTCGGCTACGAGCAGTACTTC.

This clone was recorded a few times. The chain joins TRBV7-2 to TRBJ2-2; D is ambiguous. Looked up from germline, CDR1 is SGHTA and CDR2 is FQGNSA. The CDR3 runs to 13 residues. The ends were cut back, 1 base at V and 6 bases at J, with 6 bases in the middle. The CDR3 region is CASSLVFSGELFF. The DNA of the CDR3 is TGTGCCAGCAGCTTAGTGTTTTCCGGGGAGCTGTTTTTT.

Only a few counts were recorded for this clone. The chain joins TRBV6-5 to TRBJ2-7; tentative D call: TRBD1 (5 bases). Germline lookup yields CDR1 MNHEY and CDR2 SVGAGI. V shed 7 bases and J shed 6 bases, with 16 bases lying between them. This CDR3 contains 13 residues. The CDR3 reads CASKGQGTGEQYF. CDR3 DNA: TGTGCCAGCAAGGGGCAGGGTACTGGCGAGCAGTACTTC.

The CDR3 DNA sequence: TGTGCCAGCAGTTTTCGGACAGCCTTTCAGTACTTC. It yields the protein CASSFRTAFQYF. The J gene is TRBJ2-4, the V gene TRBV2; D is possibly TRBD1 (6 bases). Germline assignment: CDR1 SNHLY and CDR2 FYNNEI. Trimming cost V 5 bases and J 11 bases, with 13 bases left between them. CDR3 length: 12 residues.

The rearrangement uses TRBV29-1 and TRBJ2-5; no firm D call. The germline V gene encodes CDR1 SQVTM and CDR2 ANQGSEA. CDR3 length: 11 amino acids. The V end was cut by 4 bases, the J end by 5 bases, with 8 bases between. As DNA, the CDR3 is TGCAGCGTTGGTAAGGCGGAGACCCAGTACTTC. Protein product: CSVGKAETQYF. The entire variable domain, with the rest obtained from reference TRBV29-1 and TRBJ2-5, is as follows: SAVISQKPSRDICQRGTSLTIQCQVDSQVTMMFWYRQQPGQSLTLIATANQGSEATYESGFVIDKFPISRPNLTFSTLTVSNMSPEDSSIYLCSVGKAETQYFGPGTRLLVL.

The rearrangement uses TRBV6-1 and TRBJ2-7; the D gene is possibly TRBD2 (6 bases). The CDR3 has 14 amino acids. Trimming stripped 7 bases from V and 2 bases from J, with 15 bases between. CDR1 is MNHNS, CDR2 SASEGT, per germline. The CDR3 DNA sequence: TGTGCCAGCAAGAAGGCGGGAACCACCTACGAGCAGTACTTC. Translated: CASKKAGTTYEQYF.

As DNA, the CDR3 is TGTGCCAGCAGCCTAGGTCGCAGCACAGATACGCAGTATTTT. The encoded protein is CASSLGRSTDTQYF. The rearrangement links TRBV5-5 to TRBJ2-3, with D unclear. V lost 4 bases and J 0 bases, leaving 9 bases between the germline ends. Per the germline V gene, CDR1 is SGHKS and CDR2 is YYEKEE (reference sequence). The CDR3 spans 14 residues.

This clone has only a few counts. The CDR3 is CASSEVSGPEGDTQYF. CDR3 DNA sequence: TGTGCCAGCAGTGAGGTGTCAGGGCCGGAGGGGGATACGCAGTATTTT. The J gene is TRBJ2-3, the V gene TRBV6-1, with D possibly being TRBD2 (6 bases). The germline V gene has CDR1 MNHNS and CDR2 SASEGT. V gave up 3 bases and J gave up 6 bases, with 19 bases separating them. The CDR3 contains 16 residues.

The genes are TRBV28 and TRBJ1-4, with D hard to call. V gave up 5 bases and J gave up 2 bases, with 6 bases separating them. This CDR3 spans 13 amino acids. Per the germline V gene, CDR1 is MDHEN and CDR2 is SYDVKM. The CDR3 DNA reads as TGTGCCAGCAGTATCCGGACTAATGAAAAACTGTTTTTT. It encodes CASSIRTNEKLFF.

The CDR3 is CASSRRDSGSGSTQYF. CDR3 sequence (DNA): TGTGCCAGCAGCCGCAGGGACTCCGGGAGCGGTTCGACCCAGTACTTC. V and J are TRBV5-4 and TRBJ2-5; maybe TRBD2 (6 bases). Germline CDR1 reads SGHNT; CDR2 reads YYREEE (reference sequence). This CDR3 contains 16 residues. Trimming removed 4 bases from V and 7 bases from J, with 23 bases in between. The whole variable domain, remainder taken from reference TRBV5-4 and TRBJ2-5, is ETGVTQSPTHLIKTRGQQVTLRCSSQSGHNTVSWYQQALGQGPQFIFQYYREEENGRGNFPPRFSGLQFPNYSSELNVNALELDDSALYLCASSRRDSGSGSTQYFGPGTRLLVL.

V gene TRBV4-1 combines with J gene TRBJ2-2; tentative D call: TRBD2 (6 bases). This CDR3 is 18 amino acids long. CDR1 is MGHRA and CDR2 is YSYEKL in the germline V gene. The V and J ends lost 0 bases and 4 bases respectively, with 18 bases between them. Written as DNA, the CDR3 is TGCGCCAGCAGCCAAGAAAAGCGGGCACAGACCCTCACCGGGGAGCTGTTTTTT. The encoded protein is CASSQEKRAQTLTGELFF.

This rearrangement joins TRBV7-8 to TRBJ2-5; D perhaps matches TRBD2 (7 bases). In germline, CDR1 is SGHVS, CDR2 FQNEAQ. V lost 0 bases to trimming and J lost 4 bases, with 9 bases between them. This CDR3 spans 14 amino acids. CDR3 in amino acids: CASSLARGGETQYF. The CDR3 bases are TGTGCCAGCAGCTTAGCGAGGGGGGGAGAGACCCAGTACTTC.

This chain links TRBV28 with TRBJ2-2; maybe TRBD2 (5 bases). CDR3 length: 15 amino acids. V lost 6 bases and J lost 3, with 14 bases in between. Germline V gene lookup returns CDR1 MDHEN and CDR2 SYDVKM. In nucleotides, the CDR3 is TGTGCCAGCAGCTGGGGTGGACTTTACACCGGGGAGCTGTTTTTT. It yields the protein CASSWGGLYTGELFF.

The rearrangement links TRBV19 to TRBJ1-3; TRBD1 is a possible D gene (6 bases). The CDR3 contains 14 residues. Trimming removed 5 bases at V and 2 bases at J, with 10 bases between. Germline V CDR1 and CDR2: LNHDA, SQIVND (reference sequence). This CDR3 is CASSETGTGNTIYF. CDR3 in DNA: TGTGCCAGTAGTGAGACAGGTACTGGAAACACCATATATTTT.

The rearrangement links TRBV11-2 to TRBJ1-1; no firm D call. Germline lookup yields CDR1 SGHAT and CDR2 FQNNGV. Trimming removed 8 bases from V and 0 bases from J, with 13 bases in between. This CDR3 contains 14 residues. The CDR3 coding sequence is TGTGCCAGCTGCTCATTCGGGTTGAACACTGAAGCTTTCTTT. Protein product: CASCSFGLNTEAFF.

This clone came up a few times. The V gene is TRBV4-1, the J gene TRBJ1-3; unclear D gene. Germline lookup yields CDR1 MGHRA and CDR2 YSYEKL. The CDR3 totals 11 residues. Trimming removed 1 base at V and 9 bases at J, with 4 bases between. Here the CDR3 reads CASSQGLTIYF. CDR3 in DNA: TGCGCCAGCAGCCAAGGGCTCACCATATATTTT.